This T cell receptor beta chain was sequenced for a study of technical replicates of blood from a handful of donors. CDR1 is SGHRS, CDR2 YFSETQ, per germline. V was clipped by 1 base and J by 2 bases; unmatched bases: 4. This CDR3 comprises 16 residues. Data came from immunoSEQ multiplex PCR; TCRdb stores just in-frame clones and leaves some out. The sample contains roughly 80,000 clones, 94% of which appear only once. What was sequenced was T cells isolated from PBMCs. The V call is TRBV5-1, the J call TRBJ2-2; 8 bases match TRBD1. This clonotype was sampled from a human donor in good health. The CDR3 DNA follows: TGCGCCAGCAGCTTGCATGGACAGGGTAACACCGGGGAGCTGTTTTTT. This translates into CASSLHGQGNTGELFF.